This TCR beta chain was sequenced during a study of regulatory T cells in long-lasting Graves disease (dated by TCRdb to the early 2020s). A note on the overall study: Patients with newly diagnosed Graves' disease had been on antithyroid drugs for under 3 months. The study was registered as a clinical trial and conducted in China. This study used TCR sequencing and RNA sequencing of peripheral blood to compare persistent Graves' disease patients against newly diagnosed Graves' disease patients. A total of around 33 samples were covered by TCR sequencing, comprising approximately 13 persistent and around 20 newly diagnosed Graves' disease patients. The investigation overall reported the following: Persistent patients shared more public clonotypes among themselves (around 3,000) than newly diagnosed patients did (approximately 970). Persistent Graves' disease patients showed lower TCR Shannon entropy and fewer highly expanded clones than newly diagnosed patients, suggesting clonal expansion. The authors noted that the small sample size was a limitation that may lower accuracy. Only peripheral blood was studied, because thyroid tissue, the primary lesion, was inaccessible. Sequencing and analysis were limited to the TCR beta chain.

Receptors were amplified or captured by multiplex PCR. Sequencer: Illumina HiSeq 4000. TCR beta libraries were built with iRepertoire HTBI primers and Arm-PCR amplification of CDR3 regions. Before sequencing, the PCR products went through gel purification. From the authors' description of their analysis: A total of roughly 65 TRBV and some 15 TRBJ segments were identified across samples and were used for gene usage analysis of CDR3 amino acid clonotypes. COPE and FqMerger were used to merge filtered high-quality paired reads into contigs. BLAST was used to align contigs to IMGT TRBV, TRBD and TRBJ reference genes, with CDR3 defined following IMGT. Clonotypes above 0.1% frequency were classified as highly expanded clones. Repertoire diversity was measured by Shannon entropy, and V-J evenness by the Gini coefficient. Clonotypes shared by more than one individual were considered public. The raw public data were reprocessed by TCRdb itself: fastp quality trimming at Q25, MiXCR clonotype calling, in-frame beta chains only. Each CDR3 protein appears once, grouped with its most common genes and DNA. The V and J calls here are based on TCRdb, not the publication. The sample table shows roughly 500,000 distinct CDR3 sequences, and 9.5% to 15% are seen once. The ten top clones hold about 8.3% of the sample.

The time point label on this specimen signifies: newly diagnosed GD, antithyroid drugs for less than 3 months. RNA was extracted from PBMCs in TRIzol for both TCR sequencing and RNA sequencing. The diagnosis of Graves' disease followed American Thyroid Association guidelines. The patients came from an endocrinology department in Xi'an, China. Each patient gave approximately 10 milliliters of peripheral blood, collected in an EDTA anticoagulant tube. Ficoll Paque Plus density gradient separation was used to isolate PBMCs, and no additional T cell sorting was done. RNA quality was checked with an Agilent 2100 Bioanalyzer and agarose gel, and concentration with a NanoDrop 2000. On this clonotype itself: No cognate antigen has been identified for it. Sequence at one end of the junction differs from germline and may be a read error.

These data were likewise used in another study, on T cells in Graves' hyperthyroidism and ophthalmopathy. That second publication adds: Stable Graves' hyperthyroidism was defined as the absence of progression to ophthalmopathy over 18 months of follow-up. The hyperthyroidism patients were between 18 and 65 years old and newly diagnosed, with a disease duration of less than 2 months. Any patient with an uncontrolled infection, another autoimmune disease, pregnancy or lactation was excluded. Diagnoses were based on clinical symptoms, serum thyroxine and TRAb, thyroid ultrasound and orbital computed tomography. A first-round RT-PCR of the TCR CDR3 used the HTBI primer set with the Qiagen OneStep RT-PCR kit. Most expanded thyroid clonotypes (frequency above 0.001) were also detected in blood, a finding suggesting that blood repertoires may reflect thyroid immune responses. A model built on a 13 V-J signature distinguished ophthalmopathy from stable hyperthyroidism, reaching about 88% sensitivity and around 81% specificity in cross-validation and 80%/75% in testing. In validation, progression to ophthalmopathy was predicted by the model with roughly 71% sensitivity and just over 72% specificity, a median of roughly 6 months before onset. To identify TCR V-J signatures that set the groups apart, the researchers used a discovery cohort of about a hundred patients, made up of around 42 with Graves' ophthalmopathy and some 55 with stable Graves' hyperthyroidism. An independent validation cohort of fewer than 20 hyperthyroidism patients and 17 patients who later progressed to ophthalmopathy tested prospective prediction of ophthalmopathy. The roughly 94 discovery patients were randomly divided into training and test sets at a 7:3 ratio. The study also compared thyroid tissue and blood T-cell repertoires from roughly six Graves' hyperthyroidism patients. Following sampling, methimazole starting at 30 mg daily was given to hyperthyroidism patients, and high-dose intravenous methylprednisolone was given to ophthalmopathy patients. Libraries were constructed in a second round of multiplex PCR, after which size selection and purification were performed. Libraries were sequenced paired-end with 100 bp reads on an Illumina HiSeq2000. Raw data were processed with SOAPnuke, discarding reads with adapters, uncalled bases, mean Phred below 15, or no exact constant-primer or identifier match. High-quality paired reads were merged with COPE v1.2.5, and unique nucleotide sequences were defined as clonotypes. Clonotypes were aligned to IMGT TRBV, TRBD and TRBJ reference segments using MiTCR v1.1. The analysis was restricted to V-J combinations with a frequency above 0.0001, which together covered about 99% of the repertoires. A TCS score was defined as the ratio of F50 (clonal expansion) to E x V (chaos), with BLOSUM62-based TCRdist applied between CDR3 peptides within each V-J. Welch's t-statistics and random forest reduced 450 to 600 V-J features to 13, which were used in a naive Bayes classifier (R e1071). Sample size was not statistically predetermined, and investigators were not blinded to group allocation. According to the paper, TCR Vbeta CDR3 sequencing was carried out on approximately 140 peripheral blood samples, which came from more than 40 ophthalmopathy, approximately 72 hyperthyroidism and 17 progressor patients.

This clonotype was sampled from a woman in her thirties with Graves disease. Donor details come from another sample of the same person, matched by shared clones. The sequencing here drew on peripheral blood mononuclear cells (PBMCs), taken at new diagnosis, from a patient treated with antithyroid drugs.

The CDR3 sequence is CSVETGNSYNEQLF. DNA sequence: TGCAGCGTTGAGACGGGAAATTCCTACAATGAGCAGCTCTTC. Recombination connected TRBV29-1 to TRBJ2-1; the best D guess is TRBD2, with 5 bases matching. CDR1 SQVTM and CDR2 ANQGSEA are derived from the germline V gene. The CDR3 holds 14 amino acids from the cysteine to the phenylalanine. Only the CDR3 portion is preserved as DNA: 42 bases, with reading frame beginning at the first base.